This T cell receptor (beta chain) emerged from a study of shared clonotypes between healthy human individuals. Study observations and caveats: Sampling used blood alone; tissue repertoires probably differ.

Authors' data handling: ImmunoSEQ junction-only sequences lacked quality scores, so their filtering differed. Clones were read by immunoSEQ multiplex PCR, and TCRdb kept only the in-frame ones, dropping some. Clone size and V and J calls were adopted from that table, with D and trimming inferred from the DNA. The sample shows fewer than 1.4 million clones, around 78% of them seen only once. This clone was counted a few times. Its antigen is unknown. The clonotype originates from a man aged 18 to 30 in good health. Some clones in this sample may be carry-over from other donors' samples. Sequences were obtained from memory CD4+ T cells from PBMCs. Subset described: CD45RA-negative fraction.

The DNA for the CDR3 is TGCGCCAGCAGCTTGGAGGACTTCCGCTATGGCTACACCTTC. Translated, it gives CASSLEDFRYGYTF. J is TRBJ1-2 and V is TRBV5-1; D remains ambiguous. V lost 0 bases and J lost 4, with 10 bases in between. Germline V gene data show CDR1 as SGHRS and CDR2 as YFSETQ. The CDR3 covers 14 residues.